The 32 T cell receptor beta chains in this list originate from one sample, sequenced in a study of control samples from healthy donors and cancer patients. Only in-frame clones appear in the TCRdb table, and some are missing; sequencing was by immunoSEQ multiplex PCR. Of some 73,000 clones in the sample, 94% were seen once. Sequencing was done on a sample of blood. The receptors originated from a woman in her 40s in good health.

The chain is built from TRBV7-9 and TRBJ2-7; the match to TRBD2 covers 10 bases. The junction had 7 bases not matched to a gene; V was cut back by 1 base and J by 4 bases. Germline V gene data show CDR1 as SEHNR and CDR2 as FQNEAQ (reference sequence). This CDR3 contains 16 residues. CDR3 nucleotides: TGTGCCAGCAGCTTAGTCAGCGGGAGGGCCATTTACGAGCAGTACTTC. Its protein product is CASSLVSGRAIYEQYF.

This clone was observed a single time. The chain carries TRBV7-7 and TRBJ2-7; 12 bases fit TRBD2. J lost 1 base, V lost 5 bases, and 6 bases had no gene match. The CDR3 has 16 residues. In germline, CDR1 is SSHAT, CDR2 FNYEAQ (reference sequence). The CDR3 sequence: CASSPLTSGRSYEQYF. The CDR3 DNA follows: TGTGCCAGCAGCCCCCTGACTAGCGGGAGATCCTACGAGCAGTACTTC.

This chain uses TRBV6-5 with TRBJ2-3; 8 nucleotides match TRBD1. The CDR3 is made up of 14 amino acids. Unmatched junction bases numbered 6, after V lost 6 bases and J lost 4 bases. The germline gives CDR1 MNHEY, CDR2 SVGAGI. The CDR3 is CASSAGGEADTQYF. In DNA form, the CDR3 reads TGTGCCAGCAGCGCAGGGGGCGAAGCAGATACGCAGTATTTT.

The genes are TRBV19 and TRBJ1-1; a possible D gene is TRBD1 (6 bases). From germline, CDR1 is LNHDA and CDR2 SQIVND (reference sequence). This CDR3 spans 14 amino acids. Trimming pared 3 bases from V and 5 bases from J, leaving 13 bases between. The CDR3 nucleotides read TGTGCCAGTAGTATTCTTCGGACAGAAACTGAAGCTTTCTTT. Protein: CASSILRTETEAFF.

The rearrangement joins TRBV5-1 to TRBJ2-7; TRBD1 aligns across 7 bases. There are 16 residues in the CDR3. The V gene's germline CDR1 is SGHRS and CDR2 YFSETQ. V was pared by 0 bases and J by 5 bases, with 11 bases of the junction left unmatched. The CDR3, as DNA: TGCGCCAGCAGCTTGGAGACAGGGTGGGTTCGACACGAGCAGTACTTC. Translating gives CASSLETGWVRHEQYF.

The chain carries TRBV9 and TRBJ2-1; D tentatively fits TRBD1 or TRBD2 (7 bases each). Per the germline V gene, CDR1 is SGDLS and CDR2 is YYNGEE. The V gene lost 2 bases and the J gene lost 3 bases, with 21 bases spanning the gap. The CDR3 contains 18 residues. In DNA form, the CDR3 reads TGTGCCAGCAGCGTTAAAGGGGGCCGGGGGGACCTCTACAATGAGCAGTTCTTC. Protein product: CASSVKGGRGDLYNEQFF.

This clone appeared once. The J gene is TRBJ1-6, the V gene TRBV6-5, with 7 bases matching TRBD1. This CDR3 has 12 amino acids. Trimming took 8 bases from V and 5 from J; bases not matched to a gene: 0. The V gene's germline CDR1 is MNHEY and CDR2 SVGAGI. The CDR3 nucleotides are TGTGCCAGCGACAGGGATAATTCACCCCTCCACTTT. This translates into CASDRDNSPLHF.

The rearrangement links TRBV3-1 (or the pseudogene TRBV3-2) to TRBJ2-1, with 13 positions matching TRBD2. This CDR3 has 17 amino acids. The ends lost 4 bases at V and 8 bases at J; junction bases unmatched: 11. Per germline, CDR1 LGHDT and CDR2 YNNKEL (reference sequence). This CDR3 is CASSPEWGTSGMDEQFF. DNA for the CDR3: TGTGCCAGCAGCCCAGAATGGGGGACTAGCGGGATGGATGAGCAGTTCTTC.

The rearrangement joins TRBV5-1 to TRBJ1-2; 7 nucleotides match TRBD1. Germline CDR1 and CDR2: SGHRS and YFSETQ. V shed 3 bases and J 3 bases; nucleotides not matched to a gene: 8. CDR3 size: 15 residues. The CDR3 DNA is TGCGCCAGCAGCTCGACAGGGTGGATGCACTATGGCTACACCTTC. It translates to CASSSTGWMHYGYTF.

The V gene is TRBV5-8, the J gene TRBJ2-3; 11 bases agree with TRBD2. The CDR3 is made up of 18 amino acids. CDR1 SGHTS and CDR2 YDEGEE come from the germline V gene. The ends lost 0 bases at V and 0 bases at J; junction bases unmatched: 6. In DNA, the CDR3 is TGTGCCAGCAGCTTGGGGCTAGCGGGAGGAACTAGCACAGATACGCAGTATTTT. Translated: CASSLGLAGGTSTDTQYF.

The chain has TRBV7-6 and TRBJ1-6, with D possibly matching TRBD1 (6 bases). Germline V gene sequence: CDR1 SGHVS, CDR2 FNYEAQ. V shed 5 bases and J shed 2 bases, with 10 bases lying between them. This CDR3 contains 15 residues. This chain's CDR3 is CASSAGQPYNSPLHF. CDR3 DNA sequence: TGTGCCAGCAGCGCAGGACAGCCCTATAATTCACCCCTCCACTTT.

The chain carries TRBV6-1 and TRBJ2-5; either TRBD1 or TRBD2 may fit D (5 bases each). Germline CDR1 and CDR2: MNHNS and SASEGT. Trimming took 6 bases from V and 2 from J, leaving 7 bases between them. The CDR3 runs to 12 residues. The CDR3 reads CASRGVQETQYF. In DNA form, the CDR3 reads TGTGCCAGCAGGGGGGTTCAAGAGACCCAGTACTTC.

In regard to this clone: This CDR3 is missing its conserved last phenylalanine or tryptophan, likely due to a read error. The DNA is left out, because the CDR3 cannot be placed on it with certainty; the CDR3 is given as TCRdb lists it. The genes are TRBV4-1 and TRBJ2-7; the table's D call, TRBD1, was not checked against the DNA. Inclusive of both ends, the CDR3 amounts to 12 amino acids. The germline gives CDR1 MGHRA, CDR2 YSYEKL. The chain's CDR3 is CASSQSGTALSY.

The CDR3 reads CASSFQGESSYEQYF. For the CDR3, the DNA is TGCGCCAGCAGCTTCCAAGGGGAGAGCTCCTACGAGCAGTACTTC. The chain uses TRBV5-1 and TRBJ2-7; TRBD1 or TRBD2 may be the D gene (5 bases each). Trimming took off 2 bases at V and 0 bases at J, with 12 bases between the two ends. Germline CDR1 and CDR2: SGHRS and YFSETQ. There are 15 residues in the CDR3. Full variable domain (rest looked up from reference TRBV5-1 and TRBJ2-7): KAGVTQTPRYLIKTRGQQVTLSCSPISGHRSVSWYQQTPGQGLQFLFEYFSETQRNKGNFPGRFSGRQFSNSRSEMNVSTLELGDSALYLCASSFQGESSYEQYFGPGTRLTVT.

This chain links TRBV14 with TRBJ2-5, with D unresolved. The CDR3 extends over 13 amino acids. The germline CDR1 and CDR2 sequences are SGHDN and FVKESK. Trimming removed 7 bases at V and 2 bases at J, with 11 bases between. CDR3 nucleotides: TGTGCCAGCATGTCGGTAGCACAAGAGACCCAGTACTTC. Translation: CASMSVAQETQYF.

The chain is built from TRBV27 and TRBJ2-1; D possibly corresponds to TRBD2 (5 bases). Germline V gives CDR1 MNHEY, CDR2 SMNVEV (reference sequence). With 8 bases removed from V and 0 bases from J, the gap between germline ends came to 20 bases. CDR3 size: 17 residues. The DNA for the CDR3 is TGTGCCAGCGTGAAGGCGGGCTTGGGTAGCTCCTACAATGAGCAGTTCTTC. Translation: CASVKAGLGSSYNEQFF.

V gene TRBV7-9 combines with J gene TRBJ1-1; D ambiguous. The V gene's germline CDR1 is SEHNR and CDR2 FQNEAQ (reference sequence). The CDR3 is made up of 13 amino acids. V dropped 1 base and J dropped 3 bases, with 6 bases sitting between them. The CDR3 sequence: CASSLVQDTEAFF. In DNA form, the CDR3 reads TGTGCCAGCAGCTTAGTGCAGGACACTGAAGCTTTCTTT.

CDR3 nucleotides: TGTGCCAGCACGGTGGGGACAGGGACTAACTATGGCTACACCTTC. This codes for CASTVGTGTNYGYTF. This sequence joins TRBV28 and TRBJ1-2, with 9 bases matching TRBD1. This CDR3 has 15 amino acids. The junction had 6 bases not matched to a gene; V was cut back by 7 bases and J by 0 bases. Looked up from germline, CDR1 is MDHEN and CDR2 is SYDVKM.

The V and J genes are TRBV7-2 and TRBJ1-5; no clear D. V was clipped by 5 bases and J by 3 bases, with 5 bases between them. CDR3 size: 12 residues. Germline CDR1 reads SGHTA; CDR2 reads FQGNSA. The CDR3 here is CASSTYNQPQHF. The CDR3 DNA is TGTGCCAGCAGCACCTACAATCAGCCCCAGCATTTT.

This rearrangement joins TRBV27 to TRBJ1-2; D call uncertain. This CDR3 comprises 14 residues. V lost 8 bases and J 8 bases, leaving 21 bases between the germline ends. Germline V gene sequence: CDR1 MNHEY, CDR2 SMNVEV (reference sequence). DNA of the CDR3: TGTGCCAGCCGCCAAGTGGGTGGGGTACGAGGCTACACCTTC. It specifies CASRQVGGVRGYTF.

The gene calls are TRBV6-6 and TRBJ1-1; tentative D call: TRBD1 (6 bases). V was clipped by 5 bases and J by 4 bases, with 17 bases between them. Germline-derived CDR1 and CDR2 are MNHNY and SVGAGI (reference sequence). The CDR3 runs 15 residues. The CDR3 spells CASSQQGVGSTEAFF. For the CDR3, the DNA is TGTGCCAGCAGTCAACAGGGAGTTGGGAGCACTGAAGCTTTCTTT.

V and J are TRBV30 and TRBJ1-3, with D tentatively TRBD1 (5 bases). From germline, CDR1 is GTSNPN and CDR2 SVGIG (reference sequence). The CDR3 extends over 15 amino acids. Trimming removed 1 base from V and 4 bases from J, with 14 bases in between. CDR3 DNA sequence: TGTGCCTGGAGTGAAGCAGGGTTTCCGGGAAACACCATATATTTT. Translating it yields CAWSEAGFPGNTIYF.

V and J are TRBV6-5 and TRBJ1-1, with 8 bases fitting TRBD1. Germline V gene data show CDR1 as MNHEY and CDR2 as SVGAGI. The CDR3 runs to 13 residues. Trimming took 6 bases from V and 4 from J; bases not matched to a gene: 4. The CDR3 region has the DNA TGTGCCAGCAGCTCAGACAGGGGCACTGAAGCTTTCTTT. It codes for CASSSDRGTEAFF.

This CDR3 is CATSDSGHGYGYTF. Written as DNA, the CDR3 is TGTGCCACCAGTGATTCTGGGCACGGCTATGGCTACACCTTC. The chain combines TRBV24-1 with TRBJ1-2; no clear D. CDR3 length: 14 amino acids. Trimming cost V 2 bases and J 4 bases, with 10 bases left between them. CDR1 is KGHDR and CDR2 is SFDVKD in the germline V gene.

The rearrangement uses TRBV5-1 and TRBJ2-5, with 7 bases fitting TRBD1. The CDR3 spans 16 residues. Germline V CDR1 and CDR2: SGHRS, YFSETQ. V gave up 4 bases and J gave up 2 bases; unmatched junction bases: 11. The CDR3 protein is CASSPRTGTEQETQYF. CDR3 bases: TGCGCCAGCAGCCCAAGAACCGGGACAGAACAAGAGACCCAGTACTTC.

The chain is built from TRBV6-5 and TRBJ2-7; 9 bases align to TRBD1. V lost 6 bases to trimming and J lost 3 bases; unmatched junction nucleotides: 3. The CDR3 runs 13 residues. Germline V CDR1 and CDR2: MNHEY, SVGAGI. The CDR3 loop reads CASRWTGVYEQYF. CDR3 DNA sequence: TGTGCCAGCAGATGGACAGGGGTCTACGAGCAGTACTTC.

This chain uses TRBV5-1 with TRBJ2-1, with a possible D match to TRBD2 (6 bases). V lost 4 bases and J 5 bases, leaving 19 bases between the germline ends. Germline V gives CDR1 SGHRS, CDR2 YFSETQ. This CDR3 contains 16 residues. This CDR3 is CASSLEVRDFNNEQFF. In DNA, the CDR3 is TGCGCCAGCAGCCTGGAAGTGCGGGACTTTAACAATGAGCAGTTCTTC.

This chain links TRBV2 with TRBJ2-2; 12 bases fit TRBD2. V lost 7 bases and J lost 5; bases outside the gene matches: 5. The CDR3 totals 15 residues. Germline assignment: CDR1 SNHLY and CDR2 FYNNEI. In DNA form, the CDR3 reads TGTGCCAGCAATACCGGGACTAGCGGGACCGGGGAGCTGTTTTTT. Encoded protein: CASNTGTSGTGELFF.

The CDR3, as DNA: TGTGCCAGCAGTTTGACCCCGGACGGTGAAGCTTTCTTT. This gives the protein CASSLTPDGEAFF. The chain joins TRBV28 to TRBJ1-1; unclear D gene. Germline values: CDR1 MDHEN, CDR2 SYDVKM. V was cut by 3 bases and J by 7 bases, with 12 bases left in between. The CDR3 loop spans 13 amino acids.

The rearrangement uses TRBV18 and TRBJ1-2; 7 bases match TRBD1. Germline V lookup: CDR1 KGHSH, CDR2 LQKENI. J lost 4 bases, V lost 5 bases, and 4 bases had no gene match. CDR3 length equals 13 residues. CDR3 amino acids: CASSSGQIYGYTF. The CDR3 DNA reads as TGTGCCAGCTCATCGGGACAGATCTATGGCTACACCTTC.

The V and J genes are TRBV10-2 and TRBJ1-2, with a tentative D call TRBD1 (6 bases). Trimming shortened V by 8 bases and J by 6 bases, and 19 bases separated the two germline ends. The CDR3 has 14 amino acids. In germline, CDR1 is WSHSY, CDR2 SAAADI. The DNA of the CDR3 is TGCGCCAGCTCGGAGACAGGAGCAGCCCATGGCTACACCTTC. Translation gives CASSETGAAHGYTF.

This clone was counted once. The chain couples TRBV6-2 or TRBV6-3 to TRBJ2-5; possible D gene TRBD2, 5 bases. The CDR3 has 15 amino acids. In germline, CDR1 is MNHEY, CDR2 SVGEGT. Trimming cost V 6 bases and J 5 bases, with 19 bases left between them. In DNA form, the CDR3 reads TGTGCCAGCAGCCGACCTCGATTTGGGGAGGAGACCCAGTACTTC. It translates to CASSRPRFGEETQYF.